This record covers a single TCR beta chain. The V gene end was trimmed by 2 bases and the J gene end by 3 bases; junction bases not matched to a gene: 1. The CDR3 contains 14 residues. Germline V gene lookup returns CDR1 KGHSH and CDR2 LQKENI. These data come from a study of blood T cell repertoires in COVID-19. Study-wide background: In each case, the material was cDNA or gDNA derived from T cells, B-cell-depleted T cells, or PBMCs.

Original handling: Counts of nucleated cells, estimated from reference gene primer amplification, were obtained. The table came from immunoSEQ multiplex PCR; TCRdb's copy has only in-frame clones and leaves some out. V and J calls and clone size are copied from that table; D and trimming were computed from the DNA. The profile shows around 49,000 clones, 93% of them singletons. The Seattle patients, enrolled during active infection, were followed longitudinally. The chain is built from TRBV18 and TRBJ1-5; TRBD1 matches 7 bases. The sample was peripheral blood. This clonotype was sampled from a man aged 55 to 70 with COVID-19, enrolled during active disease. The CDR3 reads CASSPDRDNQPQHF. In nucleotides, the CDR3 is TGTGCCAGCTCACCAGACAGGGACAATCAGCCCCAGCATTTT. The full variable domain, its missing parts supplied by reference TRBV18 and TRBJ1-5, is NAGVMQNPRHLVRRRGQEARLRCSPMKGHSHVYWYRQLPEEGLKFMVYLQKENIIDESGMPKERFSAEFPKEGPSILRIQQVVRGDSAAYFCASSPDRDNQPQHFGDGTRLSIL.